The 5 T cell receptor beta chains listed next were all sequenced from one sample in a study of CD8 T cells in Susac syndrome. Random hexamers primed reverse transcription of about 0.5 to 1 ug RNA. TCRdb re-analysed the immunoSEQ multiplex PCR reads in MiXCR, keeping a single row per CDR3 protein. Among 250,000 or so distinct CDR3 sequences, around 95% were seen once, and the ten largest hold 0.065% to 0.075%. Sequenced: CD4+ T cells from PBMCs. Receptors were obtained from a human donor with multiple sclerosis.

V is TRBV5-1 and J is TRBJ2-4; no definite D call. CDR3 size: 11 residues. Germline V gives CDR1 SGHRS, CDR2 YFSETQ. V was clipped by 2 bases and J by 6 bases, with 3 bases between them. The CDR3 spells CASSLGNIQYF. The CDR3, as DNA: TGCGCCAGCAGCTTAGGAAACATTCAGTACTTC.

The chain is built from TRBV2 and TRBJ2-5, with a possible D match to TRBD1 (5 bases). V shed 5 bases and J shed 4 bases, with 17 bases lying between them. Germline assignment: CDR1 SNHLY and CDR2 FYNNEI. The CDR3 is 15 residues long. DNA of the CDR3: TGTGCCAGCAGTTCAAGGAACTGGGGCCGAGAGACCCAGTACTTC. Its translation: CASSSRNWGRETQYF.

The chain is built from TRBV7-9 and TRBJ2-3; possibly TRBD1 for D (6 bases). This CDR3 region has 17 residues. Germline assignment: CDR1 SEHNR and CDR2 FQNEAQ (reference sequence). Deletions cut 5 bases from V and 2 bases from J, with 20 bases between. The chain's CDR3 is CASSRLGASGLTDTQYF. In DNA, the CDR3 is TGTGCCAGCAGCCGACTGGGGGCAAGCGGCCTCACAGATACGCAGTATTTT.

The chain carries TRBV20-1 and TRBJ2-5; TRBD2 might be the D (6 bases). Germline lookup yields CDR1 DFQATT and CDR2 SNEGSKA (reference sequence). V was clipped by 1 base and J by 4 bases, with 13 bases between them. The CDR3 totals 14 residues. The CDR3 here is CSARGGGGLETQYF. For the CDR3, the DNA is TGCAGTGCTAGAGGGGGAGGAGGGCTAGAGACCCAGTACTTC.

V usage is TRBV20-1 and J usage is TRBJ2-3; 8 bases align to TRBD2. Looked up from germline, CDR1 is DFQATT and CDR2 is SNEGSKA (reference sequence). This CDR3 comprises 16 residues. V lost 1 base, J lost 3 bases, and 9 bases stayed unmatched. This CDR3 reads CSARGVSGDTTDTQYF. The CDR3 DNA is TGCAGTGCTAGAGGGGTTAGCGGGGATACAACAGATACGCAGTATTTT.